One T cell receptor (beta chain) is described in this entry. As yet, its antigen is unknown. Clones were sequenced by immunoSEQ multiplex PCR, and TCRdb holds only the in-frame ones, with some missing. The table lists under 250,000 clones, around 86% of them singletons. These data belong to a study of cytomegalovirus exposure and HLA in healthy donors. Study-level findings and limits: The classifier reportedly diagnosed cytomegalovirus status with high specificity and sensitivity.

Germline V gene sequence: CDR1 SGHAT, CDR2 FQDESV (reference sequence). V lost 1 base and J 4 bases, leaving 11 bases between the germline ends. This CDR3 is built from 15 residues. The J gene is TRBJ2-1, the V gene TRBV11-1, with D perhaps matching TRBD2 (6 bases). The sample consisted of PBMCs. This TCR came from a young woman in good health and CMV-seropositive. CDR3 coding DNA: TGTGCCAGCAGCTTAGACGCGGGACTGTACAATGAGCAGTTCTTC. The encoded protein is CASSLDAGLYNEQFF.